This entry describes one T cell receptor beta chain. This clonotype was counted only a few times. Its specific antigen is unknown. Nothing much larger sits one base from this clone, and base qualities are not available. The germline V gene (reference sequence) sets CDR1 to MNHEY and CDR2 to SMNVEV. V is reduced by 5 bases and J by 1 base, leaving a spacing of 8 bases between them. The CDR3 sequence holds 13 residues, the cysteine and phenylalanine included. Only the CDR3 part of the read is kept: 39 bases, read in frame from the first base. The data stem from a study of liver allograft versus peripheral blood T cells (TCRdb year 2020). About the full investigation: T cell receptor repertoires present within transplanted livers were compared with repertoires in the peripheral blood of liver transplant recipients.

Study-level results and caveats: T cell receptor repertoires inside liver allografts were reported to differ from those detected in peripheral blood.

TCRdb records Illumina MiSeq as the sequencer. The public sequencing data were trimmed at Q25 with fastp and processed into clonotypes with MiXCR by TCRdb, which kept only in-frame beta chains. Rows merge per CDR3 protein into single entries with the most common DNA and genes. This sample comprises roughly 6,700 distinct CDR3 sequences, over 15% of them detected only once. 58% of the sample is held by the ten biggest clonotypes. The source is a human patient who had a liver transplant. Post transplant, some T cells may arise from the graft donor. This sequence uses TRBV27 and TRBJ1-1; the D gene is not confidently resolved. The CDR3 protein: CASSGVGNTEAFF. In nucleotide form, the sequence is TGTGCCAGCAGTGGGGTGGGGAACACTGAAGCTTTCTTT.